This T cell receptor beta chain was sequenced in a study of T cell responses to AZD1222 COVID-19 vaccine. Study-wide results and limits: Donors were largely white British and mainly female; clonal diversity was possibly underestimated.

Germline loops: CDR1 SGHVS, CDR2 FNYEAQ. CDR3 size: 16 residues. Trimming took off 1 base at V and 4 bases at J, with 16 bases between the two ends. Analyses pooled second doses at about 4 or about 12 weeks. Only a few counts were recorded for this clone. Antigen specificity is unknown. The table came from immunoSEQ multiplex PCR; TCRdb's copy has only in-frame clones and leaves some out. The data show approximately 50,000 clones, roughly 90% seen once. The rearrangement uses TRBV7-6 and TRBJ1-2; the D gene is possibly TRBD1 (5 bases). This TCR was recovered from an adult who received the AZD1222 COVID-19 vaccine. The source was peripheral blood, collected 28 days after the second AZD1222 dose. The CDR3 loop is CASSLVSWAGPYGYTF. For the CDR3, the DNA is TGTGCCAGCAGCTTAGTCTCTTGGGCAGGGCCCTATGGCTACACCTTC.